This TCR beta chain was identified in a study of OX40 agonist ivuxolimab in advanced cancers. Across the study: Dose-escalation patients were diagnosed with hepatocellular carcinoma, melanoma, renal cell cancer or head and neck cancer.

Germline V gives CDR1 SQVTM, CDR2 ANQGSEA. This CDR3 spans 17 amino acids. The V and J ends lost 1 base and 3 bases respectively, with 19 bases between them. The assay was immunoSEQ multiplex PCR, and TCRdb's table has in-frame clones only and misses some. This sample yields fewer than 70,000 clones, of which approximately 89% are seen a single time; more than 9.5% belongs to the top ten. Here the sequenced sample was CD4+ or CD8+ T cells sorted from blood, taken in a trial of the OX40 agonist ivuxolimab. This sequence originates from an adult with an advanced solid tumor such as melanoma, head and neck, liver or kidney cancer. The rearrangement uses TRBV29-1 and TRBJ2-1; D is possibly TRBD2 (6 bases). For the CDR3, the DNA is TGCAGCGTTGAAGGGAGGAGGGGCTCAACTGACTACAATGAGCAGTTCTTC. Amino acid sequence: CSVEGRRGSTDYNEQFF.